This T cell receptor (beta chain) was sequenced during a study of a mutant IDH1 vaccine in newly diagnosed glioma. Study summary: Patients received vaccination from 4-6 weeks after radiotherapy alone, or with temozolomide cycles. Participants attended visit V12, the safety follow-up, at week 35, and then attended visit V13 at week 47. Most patients had received both radiotherapy and temozolomide, the prior options being radiotherapy, temozolomide, or both. Study findings and constraints: Variations in leading peripheral T cell clonotypes appeared to have no connection with pseudoprogression.

Clones were sequenced by immunoSEQ multiplex PCR, and TCRdb holds only the in-frame ones, with some missing. Among 30,000 to 40,000 clones listed, 80% were seen once. There are 13 residues in the CDR3. V gave up 8 bases and J gave up 0 bases; unmatched junction bases: 4. Germline CDR1 and CDR2: KGHSH and LQKENI. Concerning this clone itself: Its antigen remains unknown.

Specified time point: week 35, safety follow-up. Vaccination comprised doses that each held 300 ug of mutant IDH1 20-mer peptide, plus topical imiquimod. The genes are TRBV18 and TRBJ2-7, with 7 bases matching TRBD1. The TCR sequence derives from a man aged 35 to 55 with glioma. Some clones in this sample may be carry-over from other donors' samples. This sample comprised PBMCs, obtained from a glioma patient whose treatment included an IDH1 peptide vaccine. CDR3 coding DNA: TGTGCCAGCGCCCGGGACAGCTCCTACGAGCAGTACTTC. It translates to CASARDSSYEQYF. The full variable domain, its missing parts supplied by reference TRBV18 and TRBJ2-7, is NAGVMQNPRHLVRRRGQEARLRCSPMKGHSHVYWYRQLPEEGLKFMVYLQKENIIDESGMPKERFSAEFPKEGPSILRIQQVVRGDSAAYFCASARDSSYEQYFGPGTRLTVT.